Shown below are 23 T cell receptor beta chains from a single sample sequenced in a study of Ad26.COV2.S vaccination and SARS-CoV-2 variants. Indicated treatment: 15 to 20 received Ad26.COV2.S at low or high dose, single or two shots; five or six received placebo; per-sample allocation not given. Collection of the samples took place on day 63 after the first injection of vaccine or placebo. Profiling relied on immunoSEQ multiplex PCR, and the TCRdb table lists in-frame clones only, not all of them. The data contain some 390,000 clones, about 89% of them singletons. The sample here was peripheral blood, taken in a trial of Ad26.COV2.S vaccine versus placebo. All receptors derive from a person between 18 and 59 years old who received the Ad26.COV2.S COVID-19 vaccine or a placebo.

This sequence joins TRBV27 and TRBJ2-6; TRBD1 might be the D (5 bases). Per the germline V gene, CDR1 is MNHEY and CDR2 is SMNVEV (reference sequence). CDR3 length: 17 residues. Deletions cut 3 bases from V and 1 base from J, with 13 bases between. In DNA, the CDR3 is TGTGCCAGCAGTTTCCAGGGTTTGGGGTCTGGGGCCAACGTCCTGACTTTC. This translates into CASSFQGLGSGANVLTF.

The chain joins TRBV5-4 to TRBJ1-3; tentatively, D is TRBD1 (5 bases). CDR1 SGHNT and CDR2 YYREEE come from the germline V gene (reference sequence). V was trimmed by 3 bases and J by 6 bases, leaving 13 bases between them. CDR3 size: 14 residues. The DNA for the CDR3 is TGTGCCAGCAGCTCTGACAGTTTTCAAAACACCATATATTTT. Encoded protein: CASSSDSFQNTIYF.

The chain carries TRBV28 and TRBJ2-5, with TRBD2 identical over 7 bases. This CDR3 has 13 amino acids. Germline CDR1 and CDR2: MDHEN and SYDVKM. The junction had 4 bases not matched to a gene; V was cut back by 8 bases and J by 1 base. CDR3 amino acids: CASLGGGQETQYF. In nucleotides, the CDR3 is TGTGCCAGCCTCGGCGGGGGCCAAGAGACCCAGTACTTC.

The CDR3 loop reads CASKAPPGQGREKLFF. The CDR3 DNA follows: TGTGCCAGCAAAGCCCCTCCCGGACAGGGAAGAGAAAAACTGTTTTTT. This chain connects TRBV28 to TRBJ1-4; 8 bases map to TRBD1. The germline gives CDR1 MDHEN, CDR2 SYDVKM. With V trimmed by 7 bases and J by 8 bases, 15 bases remained unmatched. The CDR3 is 16 residues long.

The rearrangement uses TRBV6-5 and TRBJ2-7; D is tentatively TRBD1 or TRBD2 (5 bases each). With 6 bases removed from V and 2 bases from J, the gap between germline ends came to 11 bases. The CDR3 is 13 residues long. From germline, CDR1 is MNHEY and CDR2 SVGAGI. CDR3 loop: CASSLGRTYEQYF. The CDR3 DNA reads as TGTGCCAGCAGCTTGGGACGGACCTACGAGCAGTACTTC.

This chain uses TRBV12-3 or TRBV12-4 with TRBJ1-4, with D possibly matching TRBD1 (6 bases). Trimming pared 2 bases from V and 14 bases from J, leaving 15 bases between. The length of the CDR3 is 13 residues. This chain's CDR3 is CASSLKQGGQLFF. DNA of the CDR3: TGTGCCAGCAGTTTAAAACAGGGCGGTCAGCTGTTTTTT.

The V call is TRBV5-5, the J call TRBJ1-1; unclear D gene. Deletions cut 3 bases from V and 1 base from J, with 13 bases between. Looked up from germline, CDR1 is SGHKS and CDR2 is YYEKEE (reference sequence). The CDR3 is made up of 15 amino acids. The CDR3 coding sequence is TGTGCCAGCAGCTCAATGGGAGGGAGGAACACTGAAGCTTTCTTT. Translated, it gives CASSSMGGRNTEAFF.

V and J are TRBV10-2 and TRBJ1-6; no clear D gene. V was cut by 5 bases and J by 7 bases, with 15 bases left in between. This CDR3 has 15 residues. CDR1 WSHSY and CDR2 SAAADI come from the germline V gene. The CDR3 sequence: CASSLTGNRNSPLHF. For the CDR3, the DNA is TGCGCCAGCAGTCTAACCGGGAACAGAAATTCACCCCTCCACTTT.

The V gene is TRBV28, the J gene TRBJ1-5; D unresolved. The CDR3 is 12 residues long. Per the germline V gene, CDR1 is MDHEN and CDR2 is SYDVKM. Trimming pared 3 bases from V and 6 bases from J, leaving 6 bases between. CDR3 amino acids: CASSFFGQPQHF. CDR3 nucleotides: TGTGCCAGCAGTTTTTTTGGTCAGCCCCAGCATTTT.

The chain combines TRBV2 with TRBJ2-1; possible D gene TRBD2, 5 bases. Per germline, CDR1 SNHLY and CDR2 FYNNEI. The germline V and J ends were trimmed by 4 bases and 8 bases, with 15 bases remaining between them. The CDR3 spans 14 residues. CDR3 sequence: CASSGGSERDEQFF. In DNA, the CDR3 is TGTGCCAGCAGTGGGGGTTCCGAGAGGGATGAGCAGTTCTTC.

The chain couples TRBV10-3 to TRBJ2-3; D is perhaps TRBD1 or TRBD2 (5 bases each). The CDR3 totals 16 residues. The V gene lost 0 bases and the J gene lost 7 bases, with 17 bases spanning the gap. Germline V lookup: CDR1 ENHRY, CDR2 SYGVKD. The CDR3 bases are TGTGCCATCAGTGAGTCTTCCGGGACCGCCCGGCATACGCAGTATTTT. Protein product: CAISESSGTARHTQYF.

V usage is TRBV24-1 and J usage is TRBJ2-3; TRBD2 matches 11 bases. The germline V gene encodes CDR1 KGHDR and CDR2 SFDVKD. This CDR3 has 17 residues. The junction had 7 bases not matched to a gene; V was cut back by 4 bases and J by 2 bases. The CDR3 is CATSEGASGRNTDTQYF. The CDR3 DNA is TGTGCCACCAGTGAGGGGGCTAGCGGGAGGAACACAGATACGCAGTATTTT.

V and J are TRBV2 and TRBJ1-2; D is unclear. Germline V gene data show CDR1 as SNHLY and CDR2 as FYNNEI. The CDR3 covers 15 residues. V was shortened by 3 bases and J by 4 bases, with 15 bases between the two germline ends. The CDR3, as DNA: TGTGCCAGCAGTGATAGCCTCTCGGTGCCCTATGGCTACACCTTC. Amino acids: CASSDSLSVPYGYTF.

This sequence joins TRBV4-2 and TRBJ2-2; D perhaps matches TRBD1 (5 bases). This CDR3 has 15 residues. V was trimmed by 0 bases and J by 6 bases, leaving 11 bases between them. CDR1 is LGHNA and CDR2 is YNFKEQ in the germline V gene. This chain's CDR3 is CASSQDIGAAGELFF. DNA of the CDR3: TGTGCCAGCAGCCAAGATATAGGGGCGGCCGGGGAGCTGTTTTTT.

This chain links TRBV24-1 with TRBJ2-5; unclear D gene. Trimming removed 5 bases from V and 5 bases from J, with 14 bases in between. This CDR3 is 14 amino acids long. CDR1 is KGHDR, CDR2 SFDVKD, per germline. The CDR3 sequence: CATSADGLRETQYF. Written as DNA, the CDR3 is TGTGCCACCAGTGCAGACGGGCTGCGTGAGACCCAGTACTTC.

This clone was counted once. J is TRBJ2-7 and V is TRBV24-1; either TRBD1 or TRBD2 may fit D (5 bases each). Trimming removed 9 bases from V and 5 bases from J, with 13 bases in between. This CDR3 comprises 12 residues. CDR1 is KGHDR and CDR2 is SFDVKD in the germline V gene. The CDR3 DNA reads TGTGCCACCGCCCAGAGAGGGGACGAGCAGTACTTC. It translates to CATAQRGDEQYF.

The chain is built from TRBV27 and TRBJ1-6, with D unclear. V gave up 2 bases and J gave up 6 bases, with 8 bases separating them. CDR1 is MNHEY, CDR2 SMNVEV, per germline (reference sequence). The CDR3 totals 14 residues. CDR3 in DNA: TGTGCCAGCAGTTTAAGGGTATCTAATTCACCCCTCCACTTT. Its translation: CASSLRVSNSPLHF.

The chain joins TRBV27 to TRBJ1-3, with D hard to call. The CDR3 consists of 13 residues. The germline gives CDR1 MNHEY, CDR2 SMNVEV (reference sequence). Trimming took off 6 bases at V and 3 bases at J, with 9 bases between the two ends. This chain's CDR3 is CASSQILGNTIYF. The CDR3 DNA sequence: TGTGCCAGCAGCCAAATCCTTGGAAACACCATATATTTT.

The chain links TRBV7-2 to TRBJ2-5; 11 bases match TRBD1. The CDR3 length is 14 residues. V trimming: 4 bases; J trimming: 6 bases; junction bases outside the gene matches: 4. From germline, CDR1 is SGHTA and CDR2 FQGNSA. CDR3 coding DNA: TGTGCCAGCAGCTCCGGGACAGGGGGGCAGACCCAGTACTTC. This codes for CASSSGTGGQTQYF.

V gene TRBV6-5 combines with J gene TRBJ2-4; 8 bases align to TRBD1. The germline gives CDR1 MNHEY, CDR2 SVGAGI. The length of the CDR3 is 13 residues. The V and J ends lost 2 bases and 9 bases, in that order; junction bases with no gene match: 3. CDR3 residues: CASSYAGQGIQYF. CDR3 sequence (DNA): TGTGCCAGCAGTTACGCCGGACAGGGCATTCAGTACTTC.

The chain couples TRBV14 to TRBJ2-3; 13 nucleotides line up with TRBD2. Trimming at V came to 3 bases and at J to 9 bases, leaving 6 bases not matched to a gene. Germline V gene sequence: CDR1 SGHDN, CDR2 FVKESK. This CDR3 region has 15 residues. DNA of the CDR3: TGTGCCAGCAGCCAGGGACTAGCGGGATCTTACACGCAGTATTTT. Amino acid sequence: CASSQGLAGSYTQYF. The full variable domain, completed using reference TRBV14 and TRBJ2-3, is EAGVTQFPSHSVIEKGQTVTLRCDPISGHDNLYWYRRVMGKEIKFLLHFVKESKQDESGMPNNRFLAERTGGTYSTLKVQPAELEDSGVYFCASSQGLAGSYTQYFGPGTRLTVL.

The chain recombines TRBV6-6 with TRBJ2-2; 8 bases are a match to TRBD2. CDR3 length equals 16 residues. Germline values: CDR1 MNHNY, CDR2 SVGAGI (reference sequence). J lost 7 bases, V lost 6 bases, and 13 bases had no gene match. DNA of the CDR3: TGTGCCAGCAGATTAGCGGGGCCGGGTTCGGGCGGGGAGCTGTTTTTT. Protein product: CASRLAGPGSGGELFF.

The gene calls are TRBV6-5 and TRBJ2-2; the match to TRBD1 covers 7 bases. The CDR3 is 14 amino acids. CDR1 and CDR2 from the germline V gene are MNHEY and SVGAGI. The junction had 6 bases not matched to a gene; V was cut back by 5 bases and J by 6 bases. The CDR3 DNA follows: TGTGCCAGCAGTCTCGGACAGGTACCCGGGGAGCTGTTTTTT. It is translated as CASSLGQVPGELFF.